Here is one TCR beta chain with its context. The record originates from a study of blood T cell repertoires in COVID-19. Study information: Sources were T cells, B-cell-depleted T cells, or PBMCs; the material itself was cDNA or gDNA.

As processed by the authors: Amplifying reference gene primers gave estimates of nucleated cell counts. Measured with immunoSEQ multiplex PCR; TCRdb has only the in-frame clones, and not every one. That table gives V, J and clone size, and the DNA gave D and trimming. The sample carries just under 65,000 clones, roughly three quarters recorded once. The CDR3 contains 16 residues. The junction had 3 bases not matched to a gene; V was cut back by 0 bases and J by 0 bases. Germline values: CDR1 LGHNA, CDR2 YNFKEQ. This sequence originates from a woman older than 75 with acute or convalescent COVID-19. The genes are TRBV4-2 and TRBJ2-7, with 9 bases aligning to TRBD2. The sequenced sample consisted of peripheral blood. The CDR3 loop reads CASSQDYSGSSYEQYF. The CDR3 bases are TGTGCCAGCAGCCAAGACTATAGCGGGAGCTCCTACGAGCAGTACTTC.